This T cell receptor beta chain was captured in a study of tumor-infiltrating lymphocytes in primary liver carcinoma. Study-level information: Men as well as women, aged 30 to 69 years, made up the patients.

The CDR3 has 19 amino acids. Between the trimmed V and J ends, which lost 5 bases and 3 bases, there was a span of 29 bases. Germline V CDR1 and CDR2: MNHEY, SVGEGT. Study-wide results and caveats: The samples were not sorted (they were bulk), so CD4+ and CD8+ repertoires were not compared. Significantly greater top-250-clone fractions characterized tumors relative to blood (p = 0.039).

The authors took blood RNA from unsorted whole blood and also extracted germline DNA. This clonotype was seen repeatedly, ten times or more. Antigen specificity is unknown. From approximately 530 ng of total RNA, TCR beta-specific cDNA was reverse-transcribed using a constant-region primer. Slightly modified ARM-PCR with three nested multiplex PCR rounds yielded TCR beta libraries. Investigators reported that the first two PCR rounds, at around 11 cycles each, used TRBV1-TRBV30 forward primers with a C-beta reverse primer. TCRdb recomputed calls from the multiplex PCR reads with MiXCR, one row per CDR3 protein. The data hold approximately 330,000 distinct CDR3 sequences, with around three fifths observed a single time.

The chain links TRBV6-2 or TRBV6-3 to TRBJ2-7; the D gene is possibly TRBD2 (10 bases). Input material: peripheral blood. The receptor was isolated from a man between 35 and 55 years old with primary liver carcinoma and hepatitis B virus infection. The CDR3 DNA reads TGTGCCAGCAGTCGACAGGGGGGTGGACTAGCGGCGAATGGCTACGAGCAGTACTTC. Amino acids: CASSRQGGGLAANGYEQYF.